This T cell receptor beta chain emerged from a study of T cell responses to AZD1222 COVID-19 vaccine (dated by TCRdb to the early 2020s). About the investigation overall: AZD1222 recipients given second doses at about 4 weeks or at about 12 weeks were pooled, since spike-specific TCR depth and breadth were not found to differ between the two schedules. Trial participants were enrolled by age into 18-55, 56-69 and 70-plus year subgroups, with 148, 28 and 57 TCR-sequenced participants respectively. A total of around 240 trial participants underwent TCR sequencing, of whom nearly 210 received two doses of AZD1222 and around 26 received two doses of the MenACWY control vaccine.

The CDR3 regions of human TCRbeta chains were analyzed by immunosequencing. In the authors' own workflow: Repertoire TCRs were checked for matches against a reference library of SARS-CoV-2-specific TCRs that had been generated using the MIRA antigen-specificity platform. Breadth was defined as the fraction of unique TCRs that were SARS-CoV-2-associated. Depth was defined as the fraction of total T cells that were SARS-CoV-2-associated. Each spike-specific TCR was assigned to its reactive spike region and to a CD4 or CD8 class using the MIRA data. Log10-transformed breadth and depth values were compared by one-way ANOVA with Sidak's multiple comparisons tests. What TCRdb holds here is the immuneACCESS table cut down to in-frame rearrangements. Part of the clones is not present; checked against another copy, under half of the missing clones reflect an unresolved V gene, and the others are unexplained. The V and J calls and clone size come from that table; D and trimming were worked out from the DNA. This sample is represented by roughly 76,000 clones; just over 85% of them were singletons. Roughly 2.7% of the sample comes from the top ten.

Findings and caveats that apply to the study as a whole: The vaccine-associated CD4 TCRs covered the entire spike protein, and the dominant responses fell in regions 160-218 and 743-854. Epitopes outside the regions mutated in the B.1.351 and B.1.1.7 variants were reportedly recognized by nearly half of the unique spike-specific TCRs. A significant rise in spike-specific TCR breadth and depth was observed after two AZD1222 doses relative to day 0 and relative to MenACWY recipients. In the small 56-69-year group, the increase in depth fell short of significance, most likely because of low power. Because no samples from the day 14 peak response were available, repertoires could be characterized only after the peak T cell response. Conclusions about previously exposed vaccinees are limited because only 6 or 7 AZD1222 recipients were SARS-CoV-2 seropositive at baseline. Participants were mostly white British and included more females than males, and it was suggested by the authors that clonal diversity may have been underestimated.

The time point label corresponds to: baseline before first vaccination. Samples from vaccinated people were obtained from the UK trials COV001 and COV002, which included a single-blind randomized controlled phase 2/3 trial of AZD1222 (ChAdOx1 nCoV-19) in healthy adults. For TCRbeta chain sequencing, PBMC samples were collected from trial participants at day 0 and at day 28 after the second dose. Regarding this clone: It lacks a known antigen. Qualities for individual bases were not recorded, and no much larger clone is one base off.

This sample comprised peripheral blood, obtained on day 0 of AZD1222 vaccination. This clonotype was obtained from an adult in good health.

The DNA is as follows: TGTGCCAGCAGCTTAGGCGGACAGGGCTCGTCCTCACCCCTCCACTTT. Translation gives CASSLGGQGSSSPLHF. The V gene is TRBV11-2 and the J gene is TRBJ1-6; 8 nucleotides in the junction match TRBD1. Spanning cysteine to phenylalanine, the CDR3 consists of 16 amino acids. The retained sequence is limited to the CDR3, 48 bases, with the frame set at the first base. The germline V gene supplies CDR1 SGHAT and CDR2 FQNNGV. After removal of 1 base from V and 10 bases from J, the junction retains 9 bases not matched to a gene.